Sequencing of this TCR beta chain was carried out in a study of blood T cells in healthy people across ages. From germline, CDR1 is MNHNS and CDR2 SASEGT. Unmatched junction bases numbered 18, after V lost 7 bases and J lost 7 bases. The CDR3 covers 18 residues. As to this clonotype: What it binds is unknown.

Next came a second PCR, run for roughly 6 to 11 cycles, which used a sample-barcoded 5' primer along with a J-beta primer mix. A template-switch adaptor containing 12 random nucleotides labeled each cDNA molecule. TCRdb re-called the 5' RACE reads through MiXCR, storing one row per CDR3 protein. The sample records around 1,600,000 distinct CDR3 sequences, 35% to 45% being singletons. Study observations and caveats: Getting older went along with TCR beta diversity per million T cells dropping roughly linearly.

The TCR originated in a woman in her late teens or twenties in good health. The chain carries TRBV6-1 and TRBJ2-1; 11 positions match TRBD1. The sequenced material came from blood. CDR3: CASKGNGEGTGGWNEQFF. The CDR3 region has the DNA TGTGCCAGCAAAGGTAATGGCGAGGGGACAGGGGGATGGAATGAGCAGTTCTTC.